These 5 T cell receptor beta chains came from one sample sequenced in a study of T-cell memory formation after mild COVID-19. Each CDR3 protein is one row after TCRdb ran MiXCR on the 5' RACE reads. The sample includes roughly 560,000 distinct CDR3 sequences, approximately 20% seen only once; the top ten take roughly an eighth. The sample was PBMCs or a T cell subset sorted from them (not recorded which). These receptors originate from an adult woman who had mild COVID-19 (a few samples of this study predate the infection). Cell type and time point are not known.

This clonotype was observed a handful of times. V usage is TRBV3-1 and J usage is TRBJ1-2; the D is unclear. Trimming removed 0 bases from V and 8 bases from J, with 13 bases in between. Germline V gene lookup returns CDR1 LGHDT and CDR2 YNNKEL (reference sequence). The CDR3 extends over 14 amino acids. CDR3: CASSQDGRSWGYTF. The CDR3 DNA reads TGTGCCAGCAGCCAAGACGGCAGGTCCTGGGGCTACACCTTC.

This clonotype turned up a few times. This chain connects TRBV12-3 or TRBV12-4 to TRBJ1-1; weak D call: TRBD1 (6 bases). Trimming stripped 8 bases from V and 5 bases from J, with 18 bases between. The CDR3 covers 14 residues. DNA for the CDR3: TGTGCCAGCGGGGGCGGGGGGCGAATAACTGAAGCTTTCTTT. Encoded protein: CASGGGGRITEAFF.

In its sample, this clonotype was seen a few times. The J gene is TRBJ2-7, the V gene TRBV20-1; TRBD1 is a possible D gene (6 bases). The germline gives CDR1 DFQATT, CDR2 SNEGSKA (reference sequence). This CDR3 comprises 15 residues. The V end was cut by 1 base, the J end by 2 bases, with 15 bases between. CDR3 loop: CSARGGTPGPYEQYF. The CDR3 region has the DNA TGCAGTGCTAGAGGAGGGACACCTGGACCCTACGAGCAGTACTTC.

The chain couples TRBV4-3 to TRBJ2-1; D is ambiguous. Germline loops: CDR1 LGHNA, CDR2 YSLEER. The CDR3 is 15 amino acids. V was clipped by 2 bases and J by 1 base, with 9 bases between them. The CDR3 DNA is TGCGCCAGCAGCCAATGGCTAGGGTCCTACAATGAGCAGTTCTTC. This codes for CASSQWLGSYNEQFF.

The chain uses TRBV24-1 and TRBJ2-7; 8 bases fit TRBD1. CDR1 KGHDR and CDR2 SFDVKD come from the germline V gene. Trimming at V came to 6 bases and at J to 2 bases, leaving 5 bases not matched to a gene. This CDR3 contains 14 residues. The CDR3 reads CATSKQGETYEQYF. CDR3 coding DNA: TGTGCCACCAGTAAACAGGGGGAGACCTACGAGCAGTACTTC.